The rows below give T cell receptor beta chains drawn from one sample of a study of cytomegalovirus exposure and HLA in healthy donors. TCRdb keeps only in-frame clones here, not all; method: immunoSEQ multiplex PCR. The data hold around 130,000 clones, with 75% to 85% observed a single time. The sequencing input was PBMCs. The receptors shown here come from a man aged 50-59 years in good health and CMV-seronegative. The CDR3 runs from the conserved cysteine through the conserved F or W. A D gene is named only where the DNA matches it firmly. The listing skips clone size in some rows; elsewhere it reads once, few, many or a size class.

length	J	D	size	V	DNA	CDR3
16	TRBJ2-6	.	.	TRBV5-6	TGTGCCAGCAGCTTGAGGGGAAGCTCTGGGGCCAACGTCCTGACTTTC	CASSLRGSSGANVLTF
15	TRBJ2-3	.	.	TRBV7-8	TGTGCCAGCAGCTCCTGGGGGGGGGCGATAGATACGCAGTATTTT	CASSSWGGAIDTQYF
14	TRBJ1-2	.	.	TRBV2	TGTGCCAGCAGTGGGCCGGGGGGCGGTTATGGCTACACCTTC	CASSGPGGGYGYTF
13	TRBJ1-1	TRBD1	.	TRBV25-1	TGTGCCAGCAGGTTATTCACAGGGGGCGGAGCTTTCTTT	CASRLFTGGGAFF
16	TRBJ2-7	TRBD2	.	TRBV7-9	TGTGCCAGCAGCCTAGGACTAGCGGGGAACAACTACGAGCAGTACTTC	CASSLGLAGNNYEQYF
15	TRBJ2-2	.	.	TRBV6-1	TGTGCCAGCAGTGAAGCGCGGGTTGCCGCCGGGGAGCTGTTTTTT	CASSEARVAAGELFF
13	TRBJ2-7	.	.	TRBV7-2	TGTGCCAGCAGCTCGATGACACCTCACGAGCAGTACTTC	CASSSMTPHEQYF
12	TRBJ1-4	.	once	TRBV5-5	TGTGCCAGCAGCTTCCTTAATGAAAAACTGTTTTTT	CASSFLNEKLFF
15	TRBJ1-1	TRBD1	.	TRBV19	TGTGCCAGCGTAGGGACAGGGGCCAACCTAGTTGAAGCTTTCTTT	CASVGTGANLVEAFF
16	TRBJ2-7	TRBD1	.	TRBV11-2	TGTGCCAGCAGCTTAGTGGTCGGGACAGGGTCCTACGAGCAGTACTTC	CASSLVVGTGSYEQYF